Following are 7 T cell receptor beta chains from one sample sequenced in a study of blood T cell repertoires in COVID-19. Method: immunoSEQ multiplex PCR; TCRdb's copy keeps in-frame clones and lacks some. The sample has 260,000 or so clones, around 89% seen once; the top ten hold 0.95% to 1.5%. Sample: PBMCs or T cells enriched from blood (not recorded which). Receptor source: a woman aged 40 to 55 with acute COVID-19.

This chain joins TRBV18 and TRBJ2-2, with D possibly matching TRBD1 (5 bases). The CDR3 runs 15 residues. The germline V gene has CDR1 KGHSH and CDR2 LQKENI. The V end was cut by 4 bases, the J end by 1 base, with 10 bases between. In DNA, the CDR3 is TGTGCCAGCTCACGGGCAGGGTTGAACACCGGGGAGCTGTTTTTT. Translated: CASSRAGLNTGELFF.

The V and J genes are TRBV12-5 and TRBJ1-2; 12 bases fit TRBD1. CDR3 length: 16 residues. Losses at the gene ends were 3 bases for V and 7 bases for J; bases not matched to a gene: 9. Per the germline V gene, CDR1 is LGHNT and CDR2 is FRNRAP. In DNA, the CDR3 is TGTGCTAGTGGTTTTGATAAGGGACAGGGGGCGGGTGGCTACACCTTC. This gives the protein CASGFDKGQGAGGYTF.

The gene calls are TRBV5-1 and TRBJ2-7, with TRBD1 matching over 7 bases. The germline V gene has CDR1 SGHRS and CDR2 YFSETQ. J gave up 2 bases and V 1 base, and 6 bases lay outside the gene matches. The CDR3 covers 15 residues. Here the CDR3 DNA reads TGCGCCAGCAGCTTGCGGGGACAGCTGGCCTACGAGCAGTACTTC. This sequence encodes CASSLRGQLAYEQYF.

This chain joins TRBV19 and TRBJ2-5; 14 bases map to TRBD2. J was trimmed by 5 bases and V by 4 bases; bases with no gene match: 6. The CDR3 has 16 residues. CDR1 is LNHDA, CDR2 SQIVND, per germline (reference sequence). The CDR3 is CASSTGTSGSPETQYF. In DNA form, the CDR3 reads TGTGCCAGTAGTACGGGGACTAGCGGGAGTCCGGAGACCCAGTACTTC.

This clone turned up a few times. V gene TRBV4-1 combines with J gene TRBJ1-2; TRBD1 might be the D (5 bases). V was trimmed by 0 bases and J by 1 base, leaving 6 bases between them. CDR3 length: 14 residues. CDR1 and CDR2 from the germline V gene are MGHRA and YSYEKL. The CDR3: CASSQDQGNYGYTF. As DNA, the CDR3 is TGCGCCAGCAGCCAAGATCAGGGTAACTATGGCTACACCTTC.

The chain joins TRBV27 to TRBJ1-6, with no clear D. V dropped 2 bases and J dropped 7 bases, with 9 bases sitting between them. The CDR3 spans 14 residues. Per the germline V gene, CDR1 is MNHEY and CDR2 is SMNVEV (reference sequence). The CDR3 protein is CASSLIARNSPLHF. Here the CDR3 DNA reads TGTGCCAGCAGTTTAATCGCCAGAAATTCACCCCTCCACTTT.

The chain combines TRBV24-1 with TRBJ2-1, with TRBD2 identical over 14 bases. This CDR3 contains 17 residues. CDR1 and CDR2 from the germline V gene are KGHDR and SFDVKD. V lost 4 bases and J lost 6; bases outside the gene matches: 7. The CDR3 reads CATSDQTSGRAGNEQFF. The CDR3 DNA reads as TGTGCCACCAGTGACCAGACTAGCGGGAGGGCAGGCAATGAGCAGTTCTTC.